The clone carrying this T cell receptor beta chain was found many times. Antigen: not known. The TCRbeta library incorporated unique molecular identifiers. TCRdb redid the calling of the PCR reads with MiXCR, one entry per CDR3 protein. The sample lists roughly 70,000 distinct CDR3 sequences, approximately 5% seen once, with under 20% in the top ten. These data originate in a study of T-cell reconstitution after alpha-beta-depleted transplantation in children. Notes on the study in general: Newly made T cells mostly supplied T-cell counts and diversity one year after transplant. The study reportedly traced alpha-beta T cells about two months after transplant to several hundred expanded graft clones. Surviving thymic progenitors and recipient T cells were the source of high TCRbeta diversity at day 60 in some patients.

V lost 3 bases, J lost 7 bases, and 9 bases lay in between. The CDR3 is 11 residues long. Looked up from germline, CDR1 is DFQATT and CDR2 is SNEGSKA (reference sequence). V usage is TRBV20-1 and J usage is TRBJ1-2, with D possibly matching TRBD1 (6 bases). The clonotype comes from a boy younger than two who had a stem cell transplant for acute myeloid leukemia, so the T cells may come from the graft donor. The input for sequencing was PBMCs, mostly from graft donor cells, taken 180 days after TCRalphabeta/CD19-depleted stem cell transplant. CDR3 residues: CSASARGGYTF. CDR3 in DNA: TGCAGTGCTAGTGCCAGGGGTGGCTACACCTTC.